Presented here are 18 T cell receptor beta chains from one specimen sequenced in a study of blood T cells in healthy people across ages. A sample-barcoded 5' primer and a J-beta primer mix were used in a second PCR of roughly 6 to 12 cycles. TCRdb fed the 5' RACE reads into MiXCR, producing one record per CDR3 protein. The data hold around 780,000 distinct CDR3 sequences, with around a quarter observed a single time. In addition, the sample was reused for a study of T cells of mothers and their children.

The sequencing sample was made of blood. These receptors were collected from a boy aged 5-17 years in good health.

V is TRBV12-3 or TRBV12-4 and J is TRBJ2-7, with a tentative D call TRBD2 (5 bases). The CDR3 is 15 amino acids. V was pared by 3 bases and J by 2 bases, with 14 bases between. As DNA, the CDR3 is TGTGCCAGCAGTTTCCGGCGGGTTCAGACCTACGAGCAGTACTTC. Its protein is CASSFRRVQTYEQYF.

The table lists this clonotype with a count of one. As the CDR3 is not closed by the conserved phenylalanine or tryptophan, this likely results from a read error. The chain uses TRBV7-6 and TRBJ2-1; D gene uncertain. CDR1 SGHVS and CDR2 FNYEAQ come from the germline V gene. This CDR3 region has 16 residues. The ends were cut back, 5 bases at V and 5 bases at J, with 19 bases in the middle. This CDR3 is CASSERPYHYDNEQFL. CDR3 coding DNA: TGTGCCAGCAGCGAAAGGCCGTACCACTATGACAATGAGCAGTTCCTC.

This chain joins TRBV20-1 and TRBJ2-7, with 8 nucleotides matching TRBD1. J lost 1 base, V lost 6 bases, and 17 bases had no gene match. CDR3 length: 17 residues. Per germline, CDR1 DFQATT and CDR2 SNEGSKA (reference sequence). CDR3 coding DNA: TGCAGTGCCAGCCACAGGGGGATCGCGGCACCGTCCTACGAGCAGTACTTC. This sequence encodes CSASHRGIAAPSYEQYF.

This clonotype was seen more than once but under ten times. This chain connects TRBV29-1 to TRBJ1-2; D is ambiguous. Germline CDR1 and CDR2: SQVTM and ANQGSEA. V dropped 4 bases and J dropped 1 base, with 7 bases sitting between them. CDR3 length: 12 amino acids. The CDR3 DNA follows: TGCAGCGTTGTCGACGGTAACTATGGCTACACCTTC. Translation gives CSVVDGNYGYTF.

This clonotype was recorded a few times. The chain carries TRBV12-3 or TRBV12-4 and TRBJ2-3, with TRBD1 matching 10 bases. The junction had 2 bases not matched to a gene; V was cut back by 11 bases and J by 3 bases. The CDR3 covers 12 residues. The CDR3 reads CAGGQGTDTQYF. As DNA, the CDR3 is TGTGCCGGGGGACAGGGGACAGATACGCAGTATTTT.

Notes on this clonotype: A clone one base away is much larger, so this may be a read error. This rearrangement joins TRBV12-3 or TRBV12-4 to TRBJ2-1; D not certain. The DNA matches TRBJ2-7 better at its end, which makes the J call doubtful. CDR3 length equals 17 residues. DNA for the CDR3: TGTGCCAGCAGCTACAAGTCCGGCAGGCGCTTGATTTACGAGCAGTACTTC. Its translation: CASSYKSGRRLIYEQYF.

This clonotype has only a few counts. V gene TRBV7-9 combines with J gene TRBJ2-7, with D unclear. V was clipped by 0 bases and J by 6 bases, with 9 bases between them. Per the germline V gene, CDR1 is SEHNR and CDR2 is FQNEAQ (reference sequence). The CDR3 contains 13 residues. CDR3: CASSLAELGEQYF. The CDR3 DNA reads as TGTGCCAGCAGCTTAGCGGAGCTCGGCGAGCAGTACTTC.

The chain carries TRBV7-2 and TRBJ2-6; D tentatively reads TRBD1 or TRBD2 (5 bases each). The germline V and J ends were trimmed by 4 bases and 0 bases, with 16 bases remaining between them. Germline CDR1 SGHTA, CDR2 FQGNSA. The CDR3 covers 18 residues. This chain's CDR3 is CASSSTPGRHSGANVLTF. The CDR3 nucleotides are TGTGCCAGCAGCTCAACCCCGGGACGGCACTCTGGGGCCAACGTCCTGACTTTC.

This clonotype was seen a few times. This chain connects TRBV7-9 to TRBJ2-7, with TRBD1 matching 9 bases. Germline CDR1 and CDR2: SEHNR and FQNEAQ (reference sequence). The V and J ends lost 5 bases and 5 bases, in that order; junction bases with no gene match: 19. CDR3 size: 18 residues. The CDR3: CASSPLRGQGLMSDEQYF. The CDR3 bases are TGTGCCAGCAGCCCTCTCAGAGGACAGGGGTTAATGTCCGACGAGCAGTACTTC.

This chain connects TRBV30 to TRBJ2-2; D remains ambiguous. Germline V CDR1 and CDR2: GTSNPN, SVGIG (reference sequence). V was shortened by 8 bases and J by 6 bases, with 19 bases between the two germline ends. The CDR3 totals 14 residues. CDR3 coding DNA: TGTGCCGGCAGGTCCCAGGCTTTAGCCGGGGAGCTGTTTTTT. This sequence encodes CAGRSQALAGELFF.

The chain's CDR3 is CASSLSGGSNTGELFF. Here the CDR3 DNA reads TGCGCCAGCAGTCTTAGCGGGGGCTCGAACACCGGGGAGCTGTTTTTT. The V and J genes are TRBV4-1 and TRBJ2-2, with 9 bases matching TRBD2. The CDR3 has 16 amino acids. CDR1 and CDR2 (germline): MGHRA, YSYEKL. The V gene end was trimmed by 6 bases and the J gene end by 0 bases; junction bases not matched to a gene: 5.

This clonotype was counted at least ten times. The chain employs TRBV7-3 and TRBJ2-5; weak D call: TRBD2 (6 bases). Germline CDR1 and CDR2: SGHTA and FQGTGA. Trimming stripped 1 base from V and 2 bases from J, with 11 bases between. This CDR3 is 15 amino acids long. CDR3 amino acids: CASSLRGTAQETQYF. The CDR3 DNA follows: TGTGCCAGCAGCTTAAGGGGGACTGCTCAAGAGACCCAGTACTTC.

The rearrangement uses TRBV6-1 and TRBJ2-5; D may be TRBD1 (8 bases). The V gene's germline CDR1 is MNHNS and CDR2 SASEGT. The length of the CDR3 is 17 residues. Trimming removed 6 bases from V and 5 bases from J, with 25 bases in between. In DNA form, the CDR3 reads TGTGCCAGCAGGCTCAACAGGGGGACTACAACGTGGGAGACCCAGTACTTC. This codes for CASRLNRGTTTWETQYF.

DNA of the CDR3: TGCGCCAGCAGCTTGAACGGTTTGTACCAAGAGACCCAGTACTTC. It codes for CASSLNGLYQETQYF. The rearrangement links TRBV5-1 to TRBJ2-5; no definite D call. Trimming took 1 base from V and 0 from J, leaving 10 bases between them. This CDR3 is built from 15 residues. The germline V gene encodes CDR1 SGHRS and CDR2 YFSETQ.

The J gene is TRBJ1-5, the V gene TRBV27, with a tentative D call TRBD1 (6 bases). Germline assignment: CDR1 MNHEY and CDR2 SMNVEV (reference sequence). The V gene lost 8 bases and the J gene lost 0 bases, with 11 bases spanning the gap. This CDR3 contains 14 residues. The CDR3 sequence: CASRGQHSNQPQHF. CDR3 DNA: TGTGCCAGCCGCGGACAGCATAGCAATCAGCCCCAGCATTTT.

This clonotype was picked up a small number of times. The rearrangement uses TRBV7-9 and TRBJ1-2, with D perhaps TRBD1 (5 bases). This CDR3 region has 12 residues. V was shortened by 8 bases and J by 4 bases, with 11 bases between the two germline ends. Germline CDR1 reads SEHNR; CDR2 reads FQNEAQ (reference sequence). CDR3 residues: CASAGQVYGYTF. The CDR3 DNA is TGTGCCAGCGCTGGACAAGTCTATGGCTACACCTTC.

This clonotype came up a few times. CDR3 sequence: CASSLDLAGGSYNEQFF. The CDR3 coding sequence is TGTGCCAGCAGCTTGGATCTAGCGGGGGGATCCTACAATGAGCAGTTCTTC. The J gene is TRBJ2-1, the V gene TRBV5-8, with 11 bases fitting TRBD2. Looked up from germline, CDR1 is SGHTS and CDR2 is YDEGEE. The CDR3 runs 17 residues. With V trimmed by 0 bases and J by 1 base, 3 bases remained unmatched.

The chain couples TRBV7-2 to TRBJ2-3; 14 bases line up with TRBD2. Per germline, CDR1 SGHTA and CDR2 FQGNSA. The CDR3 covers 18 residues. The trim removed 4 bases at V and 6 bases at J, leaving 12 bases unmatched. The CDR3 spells CASSSRLAGGPDPDTQYF. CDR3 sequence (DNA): TGTGCCAGCAGCTCGCGACTAGCGGGAGGGCCGGATCCGGATACGCAGTATTTT.